These 17 T cell receptor beta chains share one sample of origin, sequenced in a study of regulatory T cells in long-lasting Graves disease. Noted time point: persistent/refractory GD, antithyroid drugs over 5 years with positive TRAb. The TCR library was made from RNA that had been extracted from PBMCs in TRIzol. Investigators prepared the TCR beta libraries by applying iRepertoire HTBI primers and Arm-PCR of CDR3 regions. MiXCR was run by TCRdb on the multiplex PCR reads, yielding one entry per CDR3 protein. Of 450,000 or so distinct CDR3 sequences in the sample, less than 25% were seen once. Material: peripheral blood mononuclear cells (PBMCs), obtained when the disease was refractory, from a patient treated with antithyroid drugs. These receptors all come from a female donor with Graves disease.

This chain connects TRBV20-1 to TRBJ2-7; D unresolved. V was pared by 0 bases and J by 3 bases, with 12 bases between. Germline loops: CDR1 DFQATT, CDR2 SNEGSKA (reference sequence). The CDR3 loop spans 14 amino acids. CDR3 sequence reads: CSARDRLTHYEQYF. DNA of the CDR3: TGCAGTGCTAGAGATAGGCTGACCCACTACGAGCAGTACTTC.

This clonotype occurred a few times. The chain carries TRBV28 and TRBJ2-7; 8 nucleotides align to TRBD2. The CDR3 totals 14 residues. The trim removed 6 bases at V and 5 bases at J, leaving 9 bases unmatched. CDR1 is MDHEN, CDR2 SYDVKM, per germline. The CDR3 loop is CASSSRGAWDEQYF. CDR3 DNA: TGTGCCAGCAGCTCGCGGGGGGCTTGGGACGAGCAGTACTTC.

Comment on this clonotype: This may be a read error: a much more frequent sequence differs by one nucleotide. CDR3 region: CASRGKETQYF. In nucleotides, the CDR3 is TGTGCCTCCAGAGGGAAAGAGACCCAGTACTTC. The genes are TRBV10-3 and TRBJ2-5, with D possibly being TRBD2 (5 bases). Germline CDR1 ENHRY, CDR2 SYGVKD. With 11 bases removed from V and 3 bases from J, the gap between germline ends came to 10 bases. The CDR3 is 11 amino acids.

This clonotype was recorded many times. V is TRBV6-5 and J is TRBJ2-7; 11 bases line up with TRBD1. The CDR3 has 15 residues. Unmatched junction bases numbered 1, after V lost 0 bases and J lost 3 bases. CDR1 and CDR2 (germline): MNHEY, SVGAGI. CDR3 sequence: CASSYSGTGGYEQYF. The CDR3 region has the DNA TGTGCCAGCAGTTACTCTGGGACAGGGGGCTACGAGCAGTACTTC.

Worth noting for this clonotype: This likely comes from a read error, as the CDR3 has no conserved phenylalanine or tryptophan at its end. The rearrangement uses TRBV19 and TRBJ1-5; D possibly corresponds to TRBD1 (5 bases). Germline lookup yields CDR1 LNHDA and CDR2 SQIVND (reference sequence). V was shortened by 9 bases and J by 0 bases, with 18 bases between the two germline ends. This CDR3 is built from 16 residues. The DNA for the CDR3 is TGTGCCAGGCTTAGACAGAAACTTAATAGCAATCAGCCCCAGCATCTT. Its translation: CARLRQKLNSNQPQHL.

This clonotype has only a few counts. This chain links TRBV7-9 with TRBJ1-1, with TRBD1 matching over 7 bases. The V gene end was trimmed by 5 bases and the J gene end by 1 base; junction bases not matched to a gene: 7. Germline V gene sequence: CDR1 SEHNR, CDR2 FQNEAQ (reference sequence). There are 15 residues in the CDR3. For the CDR3, the DNA is TGTGCCAGCAGCCGCATGGGACAGACGAACACTGAAGCTTTCTTT. It specifies CASSRMGQTNTEAFF.

This clonotype has more than one count but fewer than ten. This may stem from a read error, because a much larger clone lies one nucleotide away. The chain is built from TRBV28 and TRBJ1-3; a weak D match, TRBD1 (5 bases). From germline, CDR1 is MDHEN and CDR2 SYDVKM. CDR3 length equals 17 residues. The CDR3: CASSLWDIGASRNTIYF. In DNA, the CDR3 is TGTGCCAGCAGTTTATGGGACATCGGAGCCTCTAGAAACACCATATATTTT.

The J gene is TRBJ2-7, the V gene TRBV6-5; 8 positions match TRBD2. The CDR3 covers 15 residues. V shed 0 bases and J 3 bases; nucleotides not matched to a gene: 4. Germline V CDR1 and CDR2: MNHEY, SVGAGI. The CDR3 coding sequence is TGTGCCAGCAGTTACTCACGGACTAGCAACTACGAGCAGTACTTC. It specifies CASSYSRTSNYEQYF.

The sample holds a few counts of this clonotype. This chain joins TRBV6-4 and TRBJ1-2; D remains ambiguous. The CDR3 covers 14 residues. CDR1 and CDR2 (germline): MRHNA, SNTAGT. V dropped 2 bases and J dropped 3 bases, with 10 bases sitting between them. The CDR3 DNA follows: TGTGCCAGCAGTGACCCACCCCAGGACTATGGCTACACCTTC. It yields the protein CASSDPPQDYGYTF.

Note on this clonotype: With a much larger clone just one base away, this may be a read error. The rearrangement joins TRBV12-3 or TRBV12-4 to TRBJ2-5, with D hard to call. V lost 6 bases to trimming and J lost 1 base, with 9 bases between them. The CDR3 spans 13 residues. CDR3 region: CASSRPLQETQYF. The CDR3 DNA sequence: TGTGCCAGCAGCAGACCCCTCCAAGAGACCCAGTACTTC.

This chain connects TRBV28 to TRBJ1-5; D remains unclear. This CDR3 region has 16 residues. In germline, CDR1 is MDHEN, CDR2 SYDVKM. V dropped 3 bases and J dropped 6 bases, with 18 bases sitting between them. Written as DNA, the CDR3 is TGTGCCAGCAGTTTTTCACACCTGGGCGGCTCTCAGCCCCAGCATTTT. Its translation: CASSFSHLGGSQPQHF. Complete variable domain (other parts from reference TRBV28 and TRBJ1-5): DVKVTQSSRYLVKRTGEKVFLECVQDMDHENMFWYRQDPGLGLRLIYFSYDVKMKEKGDIPEGYSVSREKKERFSLILESASTNQTSMYLCASSFSHLGGSQPQHFGDGTRLSIL.

The chain combines TRBV28 with TRBJ1-5, with 8 bases identical to TRBD1. The V gene end was trimmed by 6 bases and the J gene end by 1 base; junction bases not matched to a gene: 5. The CDR3 is 15 residues long. Looked up from germline, CDR1 is MDHEN and CDR2 is SYDVKM. For the CDR3, the DNA is TGTGCCAGCAGCCGGACAGGGTTGAGCAATCAGCCCCAGCATTTT. It codes for CASSRTGLSNQPQHF.

At least ten counts were recorded for this clonotype. The chain carries TRBV6-2 or TRBV6-3 and TRBJ2-2; TRBD1 agrees at 12 bases. V shed 2 bases, J shed 7 bases, and the junction held 5 bases outside the gene matches. Germline V gene sequence: CDR1 MNHEY, CDR2 SVGEGT. This CDR3 region has 16 residues. This CDR3 reads CASSYGTGGYNGELFF. The CDR3 DNA reads TGTGCCAGCAGTTACGGGACAGGGGGCTACAACGGGGAGCTGTTTTTT.

This clonotype has just a few counts. The V and J genes are TRBV6-1 and TRBJ2-3, with D maybe TRBD1 (5 bases). The CDR3 is made up of 14 amino acids. Trimming took off 7 bases at V and 0 bases at J, with 11 bases between the two ends. CDR1 and CDR2 (germline): MNHNS, SASEGT. In nucleotides, the CDR3 is TGTGCCAGCACCGAAGACAGTAGCACAGATACGCAGTATTTT. Translation gives CASTEDSSTDTQYF.

To note about this clonotype: This may come from a read error, since a much larger clone is one base off. The V and J genes are TRBV11-2 and TRBJ2-5; tentative D call: TRBD1 (6 bases). There are 14 residues in the CDR3. With 5 bases removed from V and 9 bases from J, the gap between germline ends came to 19 bases. Germline CDR1 reads SGHAT; CDR2 reads FQNNGV. The CDR3 nucleotides read TGTGCCAGCAGCGACCGGGCCCCGAAGGGGGCCCAGTACTTC. This codes for CASSDRAPKGAQYF.

V usage is TRBV29-1 and J usage is TRBJ1-2; no reliable D call. Trimming shortened V by 5 bases and J by 4 bases, and 8 bases separated the two germline ends. Germline V CDR1 and CDR2: SQVTM, ANQGSEA. This CDR3 has 11 amino acids. This CDR3 is CSVLGPYGYTF. The CDR3 region has the DNA TGCAGCGTTCTAGGTCCCTATGGCTACACCTTC.

Concerning this clonotype itself: The junction and the germline gene differ at one end; a read error may be behind it. As DNA, the CDR3 is TGTGCCAGCAGTGACAGGGCCGCCCGGAACCACTACAAGCAGTACTTC. Residues: CASSDRAARNHYKQYF. The V gene is TRBV6-1, the J gene TRBJ2-7; the D gene is possibly TRBD1 (5 bases). This CDR3 comprises 16 residues. Germline CDR1 is MNHNS and CDR2 is SASEGT.